This T cell receptor beta chain emerged from a study of blood T cell repertoires in COVID-19. The assay was immunoSEQ multiplex PCR, and TCRdb's table has in-frame clones only and misses some. The table lists about 14,000 clones, roughly 84% of them singletons. V lost 1 base and J lost 3, with 16 bases in between. There are 16 residues in the CDR3. Germline lookup yields CDR1 MGHRA and CDR2 YSYEKL. The V call is TRBV4-1, the J call TRBJ2-7; D gene ambiguous. This sequence was found in a woman between 50 and 59 years old with active or convalescent COVID-19. Sequencing was performed on peripheral blood. In nucleotides, the CDR3 is TGCGCCAGCAGCCAAGTTTTGAGTTCCCTGAACTACGAGCAGTACTTC. This codes for CASSQVLSSLNYEQYF.